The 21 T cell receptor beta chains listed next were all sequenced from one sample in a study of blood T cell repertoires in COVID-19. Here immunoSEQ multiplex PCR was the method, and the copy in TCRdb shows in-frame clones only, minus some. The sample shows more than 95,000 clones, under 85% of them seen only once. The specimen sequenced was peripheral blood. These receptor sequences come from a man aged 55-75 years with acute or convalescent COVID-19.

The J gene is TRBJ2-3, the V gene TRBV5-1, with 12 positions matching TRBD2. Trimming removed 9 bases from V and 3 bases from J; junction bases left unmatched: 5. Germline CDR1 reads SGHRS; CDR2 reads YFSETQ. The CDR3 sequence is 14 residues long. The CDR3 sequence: CATRTSGTTDTQYF. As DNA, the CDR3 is TGCGCCACAAGGACTAGCGGGACAACAGATACGCAGTATTTT.

In nucleotides, the CDR3 is TGCGCCAGCAGCCAAGATTCCGGGCGAGGGACTAGATCCACAGATACGCAGTATTTT. Protein product: CASSQDSGRGTRSTDTQYF. The chain has TRBV4-1 and TRBJ2-3; 8 bases align to TRBD2. From germline, CDR1 is MGHRA and CDR2 YSYEKL. V was clipped by 0 bases and J by 2 bases; unmatched bases: 13. This CDR3 contains 19 residues.

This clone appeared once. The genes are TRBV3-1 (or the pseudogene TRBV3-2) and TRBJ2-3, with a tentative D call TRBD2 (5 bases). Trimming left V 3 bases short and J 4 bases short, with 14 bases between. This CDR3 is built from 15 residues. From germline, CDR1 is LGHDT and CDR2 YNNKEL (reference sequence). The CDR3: CASSQIASGADTQYF. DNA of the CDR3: TGTGCCAGCAGCCAGATAGCGAGTGGCGCAGATACGCAGTATTTT.

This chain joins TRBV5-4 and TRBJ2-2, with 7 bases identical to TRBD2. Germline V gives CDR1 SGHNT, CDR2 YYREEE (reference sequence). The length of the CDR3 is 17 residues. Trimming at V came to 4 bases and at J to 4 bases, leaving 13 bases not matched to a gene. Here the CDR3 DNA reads TGTGCCAGCAGCCCGCTCGTTGCCGGGAGGATCACCGGGGAGCTGTTTTTT. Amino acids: CASSPLVAGRITGELFF.

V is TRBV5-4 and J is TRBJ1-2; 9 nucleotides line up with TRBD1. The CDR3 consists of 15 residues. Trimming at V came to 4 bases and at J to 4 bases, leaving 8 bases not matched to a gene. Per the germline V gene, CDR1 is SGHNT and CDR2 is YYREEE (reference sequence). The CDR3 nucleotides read TGTGCCAGCAGCCCGGGACAGGGTTCCCTCTATGGCTACACCTTC. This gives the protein CASSPGQGSLYGYTF. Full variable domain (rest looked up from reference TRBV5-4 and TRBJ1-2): ETGVTQSPTHLIKTRGQQVTLRCSSQSGHNTVSWYQQALGQGPQFIFQYYREEENGRGNFPPRFSGLQFPNYSSELNVNALELDDSALYLCASSPGQGSLYGYTFGSGTRLTVV.

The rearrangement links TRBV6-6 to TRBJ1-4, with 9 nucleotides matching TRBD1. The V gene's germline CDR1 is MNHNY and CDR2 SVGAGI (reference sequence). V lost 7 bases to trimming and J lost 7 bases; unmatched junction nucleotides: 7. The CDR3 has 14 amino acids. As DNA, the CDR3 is TGTGCCAGCATTCGGACAGGGGAGGGTGAAAAACTGTTTTTT. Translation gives CASIRTGEGEKLFF.

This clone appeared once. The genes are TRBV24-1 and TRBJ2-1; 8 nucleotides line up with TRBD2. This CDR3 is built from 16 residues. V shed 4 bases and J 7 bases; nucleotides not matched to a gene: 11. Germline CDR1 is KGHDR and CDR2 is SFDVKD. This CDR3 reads CATSDPEGSGVNEQFF. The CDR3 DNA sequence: TGTGCCACCAGTGACCCAGAAGGTAGCGGGGTAAATGAGCAGTTCTTC.

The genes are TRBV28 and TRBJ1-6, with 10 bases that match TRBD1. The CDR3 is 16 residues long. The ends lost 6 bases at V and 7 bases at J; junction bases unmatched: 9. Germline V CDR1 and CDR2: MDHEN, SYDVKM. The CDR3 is CASSLGQGIGNSPLHF. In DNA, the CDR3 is TGTGCCAGCAGCCTGGGACAGGGGATTGGGAATTCACCCCTCCACTTT.

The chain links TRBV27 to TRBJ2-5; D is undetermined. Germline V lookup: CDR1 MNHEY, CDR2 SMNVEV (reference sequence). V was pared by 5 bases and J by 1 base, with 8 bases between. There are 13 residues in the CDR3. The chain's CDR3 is CASSAWSQETQYF. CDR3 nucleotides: TGTGCCAGCAGTGCGTGGAGCCAAGAGACCCAGTACTTC.

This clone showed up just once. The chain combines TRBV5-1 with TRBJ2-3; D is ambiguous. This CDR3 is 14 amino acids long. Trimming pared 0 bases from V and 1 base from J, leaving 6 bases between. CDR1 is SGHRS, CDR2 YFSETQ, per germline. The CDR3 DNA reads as TGCGCCAGCAGCTTGGACAGTCGCACAGATACGCAGTATTTT. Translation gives CASSLDSRTDTQYF. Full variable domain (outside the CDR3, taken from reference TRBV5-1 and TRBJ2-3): KAGVTQTPRYLIKTRGQQVTLSCSPISGHRSVSWYQQTPGQGLQFLFEYFSETQRNKGNFPGRFSGRQFSNSRSEMNVSTLELGDSALYLCASSLDSRTDTQYFGPGTRLTVL.

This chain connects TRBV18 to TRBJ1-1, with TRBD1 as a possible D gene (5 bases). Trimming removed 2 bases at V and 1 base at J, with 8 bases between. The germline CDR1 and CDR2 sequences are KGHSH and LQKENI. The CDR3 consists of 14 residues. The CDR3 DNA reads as TGTGCCAGCTCACCAACGGGGGGGAACACTGAAGCTTTCTTT. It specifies CASSPTGGNTEAFF.

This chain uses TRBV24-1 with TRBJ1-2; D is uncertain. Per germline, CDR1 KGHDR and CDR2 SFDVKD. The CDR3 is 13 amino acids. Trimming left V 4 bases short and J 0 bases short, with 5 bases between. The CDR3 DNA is TGTGCCACCAGTGAACAGACTAACTATGGCTACACCTTC. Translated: CATSEQTNYGYTF.

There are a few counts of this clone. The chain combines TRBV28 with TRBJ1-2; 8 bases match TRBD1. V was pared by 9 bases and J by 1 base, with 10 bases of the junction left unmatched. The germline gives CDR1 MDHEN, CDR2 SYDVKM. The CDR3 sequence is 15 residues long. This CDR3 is CASHTGDRNNYGYTF. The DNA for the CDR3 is TGTGCCAGTCACACCGGGGACAGGAATAACTATGGCTACACCTTC.

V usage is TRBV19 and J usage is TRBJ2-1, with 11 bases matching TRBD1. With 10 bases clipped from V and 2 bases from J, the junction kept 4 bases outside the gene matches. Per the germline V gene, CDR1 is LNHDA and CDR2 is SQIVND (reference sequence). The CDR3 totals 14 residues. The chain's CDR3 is CATRGQGAYNEQFF. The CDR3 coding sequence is TGTGCCACCCGGGGACAGGGGGCCTACAATGAGCAGTTCTTC. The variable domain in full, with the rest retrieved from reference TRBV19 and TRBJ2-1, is DGGITQSPKYLFRKEGQNVTLSCEQNLNHDAMYWYRQDPGQGLRLIYYSQIVNDFQKGDIAEGYSVSREKKESFPLTVTSAQKNPTAFYLCATRGQGAYNEQFFGPGTRLTVL.

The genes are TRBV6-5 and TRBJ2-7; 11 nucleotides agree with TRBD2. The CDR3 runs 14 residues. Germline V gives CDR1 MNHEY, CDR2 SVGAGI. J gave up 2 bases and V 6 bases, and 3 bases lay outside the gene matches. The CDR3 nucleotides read TGTGCCAGCAGCCGACTAGCGGGGCCCTACGAGCAGTACTTC. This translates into CASSRLAGPYEQYF.

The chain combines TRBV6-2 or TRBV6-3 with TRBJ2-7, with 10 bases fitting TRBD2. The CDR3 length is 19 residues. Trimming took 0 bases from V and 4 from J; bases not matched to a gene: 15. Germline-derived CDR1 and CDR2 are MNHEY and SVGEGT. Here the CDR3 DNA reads TGTGCCAGCAGTTACTCGGCTAGCGGGAGTAGCCCCATATTGTACGAGCAGTACTTC. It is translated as CASSYSASGSSPILYEQYF.

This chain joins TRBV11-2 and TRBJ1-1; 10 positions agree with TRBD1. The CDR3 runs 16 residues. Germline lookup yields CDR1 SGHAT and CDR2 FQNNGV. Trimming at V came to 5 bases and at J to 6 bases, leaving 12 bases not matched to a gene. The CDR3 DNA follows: TGTGCCAGCAGCGTTCTCCGGGACAGGGGAATTCCTGAAGCTTTCTTT. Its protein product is CASSVLRDRGIPEAFF.

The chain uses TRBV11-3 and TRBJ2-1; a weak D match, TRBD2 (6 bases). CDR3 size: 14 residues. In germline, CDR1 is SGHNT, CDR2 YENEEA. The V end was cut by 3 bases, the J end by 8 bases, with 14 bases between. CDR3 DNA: TGTGCCAGCAGCTTTGGGGGGACGAGCGATGAGCAGTTCTTC. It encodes CASSFGGTSDEQFF.

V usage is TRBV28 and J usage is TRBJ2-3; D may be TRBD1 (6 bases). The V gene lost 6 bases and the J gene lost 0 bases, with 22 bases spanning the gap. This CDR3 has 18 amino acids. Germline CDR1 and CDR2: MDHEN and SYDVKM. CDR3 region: CASSLDLLGAPSTDTQYF. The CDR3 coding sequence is TGTGCCAGCAGCCTCGACCTTCTGGGGGCTCCTAGCACAGATACGCAGTATTTT.

In nucleotides, the CDR3 is TGCAGCGTTGTTGTCGCGGGACCTAGCACAGATACGCAGTATTTT. Protein: CSVVVAGPSTDTQYF. The chain joins TRBV29-1 to TRBJ2-3, with D perhaps matching TRBD2 (6 bases). Germline-derived CDR1 and CDR2 are SQVTM and ANQGSEA. V lost 4 bases and J 0 bases, leaving 14 bases between the germline ends. The CDR3 length is 15 residues.

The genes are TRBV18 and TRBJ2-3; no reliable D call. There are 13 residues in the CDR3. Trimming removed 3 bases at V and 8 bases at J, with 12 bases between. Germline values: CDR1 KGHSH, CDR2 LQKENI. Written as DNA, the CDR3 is TGTGCCAGCTCACCTACCGCTAGGTCTACGCAGTATTTT. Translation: CASSPTARSTQYF.